This T cell receptor beta chain was found in a study of technical replicates of blood from a handful of donors. V was pared by 2 bases and J by 0 bases, with 11 bases between. This CDR3 contains 17 residues. Germline V gene data show CDR1 as MGHRA and CDR2 as YSYEKL. Some clones are missing from TCRdb's copy, which holds only in-frame ones; the method was immunoSEQ multiplex PCR. The data show 55,000 to 70,000 clones, with roughly 89% seen just once and around 4.8% held by the top ten. V is TRBV4-1 and J is TRBJ1-6, with no clear D. The sequencing input was PBMCs. The receptor was isolated from a human donor in good health. Some clones in this sample may be carry-over from other donors' samples. The CDR3 sequence is CASSQLDMISYNSPLHF. CDR3 DNA: TGCGCCAGCAGCCAACTCGACATGATCTCCTATAATTCACCCCTCCACTTT.